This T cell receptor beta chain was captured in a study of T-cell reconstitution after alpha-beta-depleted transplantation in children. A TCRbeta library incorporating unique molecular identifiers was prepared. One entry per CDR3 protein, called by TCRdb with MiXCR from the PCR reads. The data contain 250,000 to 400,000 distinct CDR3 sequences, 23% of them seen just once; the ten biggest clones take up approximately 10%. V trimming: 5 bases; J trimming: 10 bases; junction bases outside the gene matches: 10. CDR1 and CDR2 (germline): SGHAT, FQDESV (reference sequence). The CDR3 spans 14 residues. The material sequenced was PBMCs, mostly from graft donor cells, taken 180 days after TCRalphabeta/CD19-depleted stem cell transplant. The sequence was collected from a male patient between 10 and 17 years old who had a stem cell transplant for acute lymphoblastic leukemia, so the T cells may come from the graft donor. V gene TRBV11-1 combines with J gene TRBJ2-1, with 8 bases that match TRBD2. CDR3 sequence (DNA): TGTGCCAGCAGCGTAAATATACTAGCGGACGAGCAGTTCTTC. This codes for CASSVNILADEQFF.